These 14 T cell receptor beta chains share one sample of origin, sequenced in a study of blood T cell repertoires in COVID-19. Clones were sequenced by immunoSEQ multiplex PCR, and TCRdb holds only the in-frame ones, with some missing. The sample lists approximately 180,000 clones, around nine tenths seen once, with around a fifth in the top ten. Source material: peripheral blood. These receptors came from a man between 60 and 70 years old with active or convalescent COVID-19.

This chain uses TRBV2 with TRBJ2-2, with 7 positions matching TRBD1. V shed 3 bases and J 1 base; nucleotides not matched to a gene: 5. Germline V gene data show CDR1 as SNHLY and CDR2 as FYNNEI. This CDR3 region has 16 residues. This chain's CDR3 is CASSETGFENTGELFF. The CDR3 DNA reads as TGTGCCAGCAGTGAGACAGGGTTTGAGAACACCGGGGAGCTGTTTTTT.

The V call is TRBV4-1, the J call TRBJ2-5; the match to TRBD2 covers 9 bases. This CDR3 contains 15 residues. Germline V gene data show CDR1 as MGHRA and CDR2 as YSYEKL. With 3 bases clipped from V and 5 bases from J, the junction kept 7 bases outside the gene matches. The CDR3 region has the DNA TGCGCCAGCAGCCATCTGGCGGGGGGGCCCGAGACCCAGTACTTC. Translation: CASSHLAGGPETQYF.

This rearrangement joins TRBV5-6 to TRBJ2-5, with D unclear. Germline CDR1 is SGHDT and CDR2 is YYEEEE. V lost 1 base, J lost 0 bases, and 10 bases lay in between. CDR3 length: 15 residues. The chain's CDR3 is CASSLKTPHQETQYF. In nucleotides, the CDR3 is TGTGCCAGCAGCTTGAAGACTCCCCACCAAGAGACCCAGTACTTC. Drawing the rest from reference TRBV5-6 and TRBJ2-5, the complete variable domain is DAGVTQSPTHLIKTRGQQVTLRCSPKSGHDTVSWYQQALGQGPQFIFQYYEEEERQRGNFPDRFSGHQFPNYSSELNVNALLLGDSALYLCASSLKTPHQETQYFGPGTRLLVL.

This chain joins TRBV13 and TRBJ2-1; TRBD2 is a possible D gene (5 bases). Trimming removed 1 base at V and 8 bases at J, with 9 bases between. CDR3 length: 13 residues. From germline, CDR1 is PRHDT and CDR2 FYEKMQ (reference sequence). The CDR3 DNA sequence: TGTGCCAGCAGCTTAGTACTAGTTCATGAGCAGTTCTTC. Translation gives CASSLVLVHEQFF.

The V and J genes are TRBV4-1 and TRBJ1-6, with TRBD1 matching over 8 bases. The germline CDR1 and CDR2 sequences are MGHRA and YSYEKL. This CDR3 has 22 residues. The V gene end was trimmed by 1 base and the J gene end by 0 bases; junction bases not matched to a gene: 17. CDR3 protein: CASSQGSTGALLPSSYNSPLHF. The DNA of the CDR3 is TGCGCCAGCAGCCAAGGTTCGACAGGGGCTCTACTCCCGAGCTCCTATAATTCACCCCTCCACTTT.

This clone has a handful of counts. The rearrangement links TRBV11-2 to TRBJ2-3, with a tentative D call TRBD2 (6 bases). The CDR3 runs to 14 residues. Trimming stripped 0 bases from V and 10 bases from J, with 14 bases between. Germline V gives CDR1 SGHAT, CDR2 FQNNGV. In DNA form, the CDR3 reads TGTGCCAGCAGCTTAGAAGTGGGGGACTCCTCGCAGTATTTT. It translates to CASSLEVGDSSQYF.

The chain is built from TRBV6-2 or TRBV6-3 and TRBJ1-2; D possibly corresponds to TRBD1 (6 bases). CDR3 length: 15 amino acids. Germline assignment: CDR1 MNHEY and CDR2 SVGEGT. Trimming stripped 6 bases from V and 9 bases from J, with 23 bases between. The DNA for the CDR3 is TGTGCCAGCAGCCACAGATCCGGGTCCCGGGACAGCTACACCTTC. Amino acids: CASSHRSGSRDSYTF.

The sample holds one count of this clone. For the CDR3, the DNA is TGCGCCAGCAGTGAATCTACAGGGGGCAGTAGCTATGGCTACACCTTC. Its protein is CASSESTGGSSYGYTF. This chain links TRBV10-2 with TRBJ1-2, with 9 bases that match TRBD1. Germline CDR1 WSHSY, CDR2 SAAADI. V lost 3 bases to trimming and J lost 4 bases; unmatched junction nucleotides: 9. The CDR3 totals 16 residues.

The chain has TRBV7-2 and TRBJ2-4; 8 nucleotides line up with TRBD2. The CDR3 consists of 14 residues. Unmatched junction bases numbered 9, after V lost 4 bases and J lost 10 bases. Germline V gene data show CDR1 as SGHTA and CDR2 as FQGNSA. The CDR3 here is CASSSRGAPGIQYF. The CDR3 coding sequence is TGTGCCAGCAGCTCGCGGGGGGCCCCAGGGATTCAGTACTTC.

The V call is TRBV25-1, the J call TRBJ2-2; 8 bases match TRBD1. V lost 2 bases, J lost 5 bases, and 10 bases stayed unmatched. The CDR3 loop spans 17 amino acids. Germline CDR1 is MGHDK and CDR2 is SYGVNS. CDR3 nucleotides: TGTGCCAGCAGTGAACCTCGACAGGGGCGGAGGACCGGGGAGCTGTTTTTT. Translating gives CASSEPRQGRRTGELFF.

The chain links TRBV6-5 to TRBJ1-4; 7 bases are a match to TRBD1. The CDR3 covers 15 residues. Germline V gene data show CDR1 as MNHEY and CDR2 as SVGAGI. V was pared by 4 bases and J by 4 bases, with 6 bases of the junction left unmatched. CDR3 sequence: CASSSGQAVNEKLFF. The CDR3 DNA reads TGTGCCAGCAGTTCAGGACAGGCCGTTAATGAAAAACTGTTTTTT.

This chain connects TRBV7-9 to TRBJ1-2; TRBD1 agrees at 7 bases. Trimming removed 1 base from V and 0 bases from J; junction bases left unmatched: 2. The germline V gene encodes CDR1 SEHNR and CDR2 FQNEAQ (reference sequence). The CDR3 has 15 amino acids. The CDR3 loop reads CASSLEQGANYGYTF. The CDR3 DNA reads as TGTGCCAGCAGCTTAGAGCAGGGGGCTAACTATGGCTACACCTTC.

The chain carries TRBV5-5 and TRBJ1-1, with D perhaps TRBD1 (5 bases). The CDR3 is 14 residues long. The V end lost 1 base, the J end lost 4 bases, and 11 bases lay between the germline ends. Per the germline V gene, CDR1 is SGHKS and CDR2 is YYEKEE (reference sequence). Written as DNA, the CDR3 is TGTGCCAGCAGCTTGTGGCAGGGCGGCACTGAAGCTTTCTTT. It yields the protein CASSLWQGGTEAFF.

V and J are TRBV7-3 and TRBJ2-3; weak D call: TRBD2 (6 bases). The CDR3 spans 14 residues. V was trimmed by 2 bases and J by 5 bases, leaving 11 bases between them. CDR1 and CDR2 (germline): SGHTA, FQGTGA. The CDR3 sequence: CASSLSTGVDTQYF. CDR3 bases: TGTGCCAGCAGCTTATCTACGGGGGTAGATACGCAGTATTTT.